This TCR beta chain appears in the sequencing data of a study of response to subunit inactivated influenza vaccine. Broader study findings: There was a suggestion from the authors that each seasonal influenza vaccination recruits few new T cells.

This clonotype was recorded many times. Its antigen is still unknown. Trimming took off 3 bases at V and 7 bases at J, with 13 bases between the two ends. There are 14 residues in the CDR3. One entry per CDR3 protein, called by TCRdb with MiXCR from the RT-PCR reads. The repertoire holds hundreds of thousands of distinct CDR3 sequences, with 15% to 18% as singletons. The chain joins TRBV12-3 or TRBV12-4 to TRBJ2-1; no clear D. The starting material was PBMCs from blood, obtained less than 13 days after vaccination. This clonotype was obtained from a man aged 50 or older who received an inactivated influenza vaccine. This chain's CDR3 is CASSFPGRGNEQFF. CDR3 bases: TGTGCCAGCAGTTTCCCCGGTCGAGGTAATGAGCAGTTCTTC.